The 4 T cell receptor beta chains reported below all come from one sample, sequenced in a study of molecular identifiers for immune sequencing clone quantification. TCRdb called the PCR reads again in MiXCR, with one record for every CDR3 protein. The sample contains 88,000 or so distinct CDR3 sequences, around 20% of which appear only once. What was sequenced was naive CD8+ T cells from blood, with Jurkat cell RNA spiked in. Subset denoted: FACS-sorted CD8+CD4-CCR7+CD45RA+ naive T cells. These receptors all come from a human donor in good health. Some libraries in this study had Jurkat cell RNA spiked in.

This clonotype showed up many times. The chain is built from TRBV27 and TRBJ2-2; no firm D call. The CDR3 totals 13 residues. Trimming shortened V by 2 bases and J by 7 bases, and 8 bases separated the two germline ends. Germline V gene sequence: CDR1 MNHEY, CDR2 SMNVEV (reference sequence). The CDR3 is CASSLPVGGELFF. CDR3 coding DNA: TGTGCCAGCAGTTTACCGGTTGGCGGGGAGCTGTTTTTT.

As for this clonotype: Given a much more abundant clone one base away, this may be a read error. This chain uses TRBV2 with TRBJ2-3; 9 bases map to TRBD2. The germline gives CDR1 SNHLY, CDR2 FYNNEI. The CDR3 spans 16 residues. For the CDR3, the DNA is TGTGCCAGCAGTGAAGTAGCGGGGGCTAGCACAGGTACGCAGTATTTT. Amino acids: CASSEVAGASTGTQYF.

This chain uses TRBV5-6 with TRBJ2-7, with TRBD1 as a possible D gene (6 bases). Germline V gene lookup returns CDR1 SGHDT and CDR2 YYEEEE. This CDR3 comprises 15 residues. V was shortened by 0 bases and J by 2 bases, with 12 bases between the two germline ends. CDR3 loop: CASSLAPGQTYEQYF. The CDR3 coding sequence is TGTGCCAGCAGCTTGGCACCGGGACAAACCTACGAGCAGTACTTC.

This clonotype came up many times. The rearrangement joins TRBV20-1 to TRBJ2-7; 8 bases match TRBD2. The J segment lost 0 bases and the V segment lost 7 bases, leaving 5 bases of the junction unmatched. The CDR3 totals 13 residues. Per germline, CDR1 DFQATT and CDR2 SNEGSKA (reference sequence). The CDR3 sequence is CSVQTSDSYEQYF. The DNA for the CDR3 is TGCAGTGTTCAGACTAGCGACTCCTACGAGCAGTACTTC.